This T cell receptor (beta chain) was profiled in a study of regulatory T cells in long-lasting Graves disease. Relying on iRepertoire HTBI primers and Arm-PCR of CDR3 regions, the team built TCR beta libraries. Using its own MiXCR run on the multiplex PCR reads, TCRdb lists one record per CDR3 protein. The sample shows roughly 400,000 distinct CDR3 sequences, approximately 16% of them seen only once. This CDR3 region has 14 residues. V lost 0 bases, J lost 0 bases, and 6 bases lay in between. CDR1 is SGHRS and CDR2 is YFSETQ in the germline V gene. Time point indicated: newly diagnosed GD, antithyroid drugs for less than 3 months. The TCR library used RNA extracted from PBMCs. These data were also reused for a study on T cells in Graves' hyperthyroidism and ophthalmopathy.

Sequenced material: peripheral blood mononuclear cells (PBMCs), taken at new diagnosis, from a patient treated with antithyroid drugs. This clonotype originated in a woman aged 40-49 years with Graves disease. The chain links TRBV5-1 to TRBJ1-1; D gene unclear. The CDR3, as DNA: TGCGCCAGCAGCTTGGTTCCCATGAACACTGAAGCTTTCTTT. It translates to CASSLVPMNTEAFF.